The present T cell receptor beta chain was sequenced within a study of T cell responses to AZD1222 COVID-19 vaccine. On the study more broadly: Pooled together were second doses at about 4 or about 12 weeks.

Assay: immunoSEQ multiplex PCR; the TCRdb copy retains only in-frame clones and omits some. This sample has under 150,000 clones; 91% occur once, and the top ten carry 2.8%. The CDR3 length is 16 residues. Germline V CDR1 and CDR2: KGHSH, LQKENI. The V end was cut by 3 bases, the J end by 0 bases, with 14 bases between. This TCR came from an adult in good health. V is TRBV18 and J is TRBJ1-1; TRBD1 might be the D (5 bases). Sequenced here: peripheral blood, sampled on day 0 of AZD1222 vaccination. Here the CDR3 reads CASSPGWGSMNTEAFF. DNA of the CDR3: TGTGCCAGCTCACCGGGGTGGGGCAGTATGAACACTGAAGCTTTCTTT.